The next 32 T cell receptor beta chains were all read from a single sample in a study of blood T cell repertoires in COVID-19. Profiling relied on immunoSEQ multiplex PCR, and the TCRdb table lists in-frame clones only, not all of them. Counted here are approximately 150,000 clones, 70% to 90% occurring once; the ten biggest clones make up roughly 2.7%. Sequencing used peripheral blood. These receptors all come from a human donor with acute or convalescent COVID-19. The donor label of this sample is uncertain.

This clone appeared many times. This rearrangement joins TRBV5-8 to TRBJ1-2, with a tentative D call TRBD1 (5 bases). V dropped 1 base and J dropped 2 bases, with 21 bases sitting between them. This CDR3 has 18 amino acids. Germline V lookup: CDR1 SGHTS, CDR2 YDEGEE. In DNA form, the CDR3 reads TGTGCCAGCAGCTTGATGGGATCATGGACATCTGTAAACTATGGCTACACCTTC. This translates into CASSLMGSWTSVNYGYTF.

The chain uses TRBV28 and TRBJ2-2; 9 bases agree with TRBD1. J was trimmed by 4 bases and V by 6 bases; bases with no gene match: 6. Germline assignment: CDR1 MDHEN and CDR2 SYDVKM. This CDR3 comprises 15 residues. The CDR3, as DNA: TGTGCCAGCAGGGATGGGGACAGGGTCACCGGGGAGCTGTTTTTT. Translation gives CASRDGDRVTGELFF.

The rearrangement links TRBV9 to TRBJ2-1; a possible D gene is TRBD2 (5 bases). V was pared by 4 bases and J by 0 bases, with 8 bases between. The CDR3 loop spans 14 amino acids. Germline V gene data show CDR1 as SGDLS and CDR2 as YYNGEE. The chain's CDR3 is CASSPGGSYNEQFF. DNA of the CDR3: TGTGCCAGCAGCCCCGGAGGCTCCTACAATGAGCAGTTCTTC.

The chain is built from TRBV19 and TRBJ2-7, with a tentative D call TRBD2 (6 bases). The CDR3 spans 15 residues. Trimming pared 0 bases from V and 5 bases from J, leaving 14 bases between. Germline assignment: CDR1 LNHDA and CDR2 SQIVND (reference sequence). The CDR3 here is CASSIDQNGSDEQYV. The CDR3 nucleotides read TGTGCCAGTAGTATAGATCAGAACGGGAGTGACGAGCAGTACGTC.

The J gene is TRBJ2-7, the V gene TRBV24-1; D is possibly TRBD2 (5 bases). This CDR3 region has 13 residues. The V gene lost 3 bases and the J gene lost 5 bases, with 10 bases spanning the gap. Germline V lookup: CDR1 KGHDR, CDR2 SFDVKD. CDR3 in amino acids: CATSDPLANEQYV. In DNA, the CDR3 is TGTGCCACCAGTGATCCTCTAGCAAACGAGCAGTACGTC.

The chain carries TRBV10-3 and TRBJ2-3; tentative D call: TRBD1 (6 bases). The length of the CDR3 is 14 residues. V gave up 1 base and J gave up 3 bases, with 8 bases separating them. Per the germline V gene, CDR1 is ENHRY and CDR2 is SYGVKD. The DNA of the CDR3 is TGTGCCATCAGTGAGTTGCAGGGGACAGATACGCAGTATTTT. Protein: CAISELQGTDTQYF.

CDR3 in amino acids: CASSLDSSGRPYEQYV. In nucleotides, the CDR3 is TGTGCCAGCAGTTTAGACTCTAGCGGGAGGCCCTACGAGCAGTACGTC. The chain joins TRBV27 to TRBJ2-7; 11 bases align to TRBD2. The CDR3 extends over 16 amino acids. The V and J ends lost 2 bases and 2 bases, in that order; junction bases with no gene match: 5. Germline loops: CDR1 MNHEY, CDR2 SMNVEV (reference sequence).

This chain joins TRBV28 and TRBJ1-6; D unresolved. This CDR3 contains 14 residues. Trimming removed 1 base from V and 7 bases from J, with 8 bases in between. CDR1 is MDHEN and CDR2 is SYDVKM in the germline V gene. DNA of the CDR3: TGTGCCAGCAGTTTATTTTTCAGAAATTCACCCCTCCACTTT. This encodes CASSLFFRNSPLHF.

DNA of the CDR3: TGCGCCAGCAGCAGAGGAGGGGACGGATCAAACAATGAGCAGTTCTTC. This codes for CASSRGGDGSNNEQFF. V usage is TRBV5-1 and J usage is TRBJ2-1; maybe TRBD2 (6 bases). CDR3 length: 16 residues. Germline CDR1 is SGHRS and CDR2 is YFSETQ. Trimming stripped 4 bases from V and 5 bases from J, with 19 bases between.

The chain employs TRBV5-1 and TRBJ1-1; no reliable D call. Between the trimmed V and J ends, which lost 4 bases and 1 base, there was a span of 11 bases. The germline V gene has CDR1 SGHRS and CDR2 YFSETQ. The CDR3 length is 14 residues. The CDR3 loop is CASSTFGQNTEAFF. The CDR3 DNA sequence: TGCGCCAGCAGCACCTTCGGTCAGAACACTGAAGCTTTCTTT.

CDR3 bases: TGTGCCAGCTCACCACTCATTCCTACCACAGATACGCAGTATTTT. This translates into CASSPLIPTTDTQYF. The chain uses TRBV18 and TRBJ2-3; D unresolved. Trimming removed 1 base from V and 2 bases from J, with 10 bases in between. The CDR3 totals 15 residues. Germline loops: CDR1 KGHSH, CDR2 LQKENI.

The V call is TRBV3-1 (or the pseudogene TRBV3-2), the J call TRBJ1-2; tentatively, D is TRBD1 (6 bases). Looked up from germline, CDR1 is LGHDT and CDR2 is YNNKEL (reference sequence). Trimming took off 0 bases at V and 4 bases at J, with 12 bases between the two ends. The CDR3 runs 15 residues. CDR3 protein: CASSQDLGGVYGYTF. The DNA for the CDR3 is TGTGCCAGCAGCCAAGATCTTGGGGGCGTCTATGGCTACACCTTC.

J is TRBJ2-3 and V is TRBV4-3; TRBD2 agrees at 13 bases. Germline assignment: CDR1 LGHNA and CDR2 YSLEER. The V gene end was trimmed by 4 bases and the J gene end by 0 bases; junction bases not matched to a gene: 7. The CDR3 loop spans 18 amino acids. The chain's CDR3 is CASSRSGTSGASTDTQYF. For the CDR3, the DNA is TGCGCCAGCAGCCGGTCCGGGACTAGCGGGGCTAGCACAGATACGCAGTATTTT.

The rearrangement uses TRBV27 and TRBJ1-5; TRBD1 matches at 7 bases. The CDR3 contains 15 residues. Losses at the gene ends were 2 bases for V and 6 bases for J; bases not matched to a gene: 7. CDR1 MNHEY and CDR2 SMNVEV come from the germline V gene (reference sequence). The CDR3 loop is CASSLPKYRGQPQHF. The CDR3 DNA follows: TGTGCCAGCAGTTTACCGAAATACAGGGGTCAGCCCCAGCATTTT.

This chain uses TRBV10-3 with TRBJ1-2, with TRBD1 identical over 7 bases. The germline gives CDR1 ENHRY, CDR2 SYGVKD. CDR3 length: 13 amino acids. J gave up 8 bases and V 1 base, and 4 bases lay outside the gene matches. The CDR3 DNA is TGTGCCATCAGTGAGTTTCAGGGGGAGGGCTACACCTTC. Translating it yields CAISEFQGEGYTF.

J is TRBJ1-1 and V is TRBV7-6; 7 positions match TRBD1. The CDR3 is 14 amino acids. The germline gives CDR1 SGHVS, CDR2 FNYEAQ. V lost 4 bases to trimming and J lost 0 bases; unmatched junction nucleotides: 2. The CDR3: CASSSTGMNTEAFF. The CDR3, as DNA: TGTGCCAGCAGCTCGACAGGGATGAACACTGAAGCTTTCTTT.

The CDR3, as DNA: TGTGCCAGCAGCCAAGGGGGAGCGATTGATGGAGATACGCAGTATTTT. Amino acids: CASSQGGAIDGDTQYF. The chain has TRBV4-2 and TRBJ2-3, with D possibly TRBD2 on 5 matching bases. This CDR3 is 16 amino acids long. The germline gives CDR1 LGHNA, CDR2 YNFKEQ. The ends were cut back, 1 base at V and 5 bases at J, with 16 bases in the middle.

V and J are TRBV6-5 and TRBJ1-1; D may be TRBD1 (6 bases). Germline CDR1 reads MNHEY; CDR2 reads SVGAGI. This CDR3 region has 14 residues. V was cut by 0 bases and J by 5 bases, with 10 bases left in between. CDR3 residues: CASSYSLGATEAFF. The CDR3 region has the DNA TGTGCCAGCAGTTACTCGTTGGGGGCAACTGAAGCTTTCTTT.

The chain couples TRBV5-6 to TRBJ1-6, with D possibly matching TRBD1 (5 bases). CDR3 length equals 15 residues. Per germline, CDR1 SGHDT and CDR2 YYEEEE. Trimming left V 4 bases short and J 7 bases short, with 15 bases between. Here the CDR3 reads CASSLEGRKNSPLHF. The CDR3 DNA sequence: TGTGCCAGCAGCCTGGAGGGGCGAAAAAATTCACCCCTCCACTTT.

The chain joins TRBV7-2 to TRBJ1-1; 9 nucleotides agree with TRBD1. The CDR3 sequence is 14 residues long. Germline lookup yields CDR1 SGHTA and CDR2 FQGNSA. Losses at the gene ends were 8 bases for V and 2 bases for J; bases not matched to a gene: 6. The CDR3 spells CASLPGQGNTEAFF. The CDR3 nucleotides read TGTGCCAGCTTGCCGGGACAGGGTAACACTGAAGCTTTCTTT.

The gene calls are TRBV7-3 and TRBJ2-3; D might be TRBD2 (6 bases). This CDR3 contains 15 residues. V gave up 5 bases and J gave up 4 bases, with 16 bases separating them. CDR1 is SGHTA, CDR2 FQGTGA, per germline. CDR3 sequence reads: CASSRGLPGADTQYF. In nucleotides, the CDR3 is TGTGCCAGCAGCCGGGGACTCCCCGGCGCAGATACGCAGTATTTT. The entire variable domain, with the rest obtained from reference TRBV7-3 and TRBJ2-3, is as follows: GAGVSQTPSNKVTEKGKYVELRCDPISGHTALYWYRQSLGQGPEFLIYFQGTGAADDSGLPNDRFFAVRPEGSVSTLKIQRTERGDSAVYLCASSRGLPGADTQYFGPGTRLTVL.

CDR3: CASSGGLVSTGELFF. The CDR3 DNA reads TGTGCCAGCAGCGGTGGACTAGTGAGCACCGGGGAGCTGTTTTTT. The genes are TRBV9 and TRBJ2-2; 7 bases are shared with TRBD2. The length of the CDR3 is 15 residues. In germline, CDR1 is SGDLS, CDR2 YYNGEE. With 3 bases clipped from V and 4 bases from J, the junction kept 6 bases outside the gene matches.

The rearrangement links TRBV10-3 to TRBJ2-3; 7 positions agree with TRBD2. The CDR3 loop spans 16 amino acids. Germline loops: CDR1 ENHRY, CDR2 SYGVKD. V was clipped by 3 bases and J by 2 bases; unmatched bases: 8. CDR3 sequence (DNA): TGTGCCATCAGTGATTGGGGGGGTACGGTCACAGATACGCAGTATTTT. This codes for CAISDWGGTVTDTQYF.

This clone was recorded a few times. The V gene is TRBV7-9, the J gene TRBJ2-2; the match to TRBD2 covers 7 bases. The germline V gene encodes CDR1 SEHNR and CDR2 FQNEAQ (reference sequence). The CDR3 spans 14 residues. The V and J ends lost 3 bases and 9 bases, in that order; junction bases with no gene match: 7. CDR3 in DNA: TGTGCCAGCAGCTTTCGAGCGGGAACCTGGGAGCTGTTTTTT. This encodes CASSFRAGTWELFF.

V gene TRBV5-1 combines with J gene TRBJ1-1, with D perhaps TRBD1 (5 bases). There are 17 residues in the CDR3. CDR1 is SGHRS and CDR2 is YFSETQ in the germline V gene. Deletions cut 3 bases from V and 6 bases from J, with 24 bases between. This CDR3 reads CASSWGGISVGRPEAFF. In nucleotides, the CDR3 is TGCGCCAGCAGCTGGGGGGGTATCAGCGTAGGACGGCCTGAAGCTTTCTTT.

This chain links TRBV7-8 with TRBJ1-6, with 9 positions matching TRBD1. This CDR3 is 20 amino acids long. The germline V gene has CDR1 SGHVS and CDR2 FQNEAQ. The trim removed 1 base at V and 6 bases at J, leaving 16 bases unmatched. The CDR3 bases are TGTGCCAGCAGCTTAGTTCCTTCGAGCGGGACAGGGAAACTTAATTCACCCCTCCACTTT. Amino acids: CASSLVPSSGTGKLNSPLHF.

The gene calls are TRBV4-1 and TRBJ1-4; the D is unclear. CDR1 is MGHRA and CDR2 is YSYEKL in the germline V gene. This CDR3 has 16 amino acids. The V end was cut by 2 bases, the J end by 0 bases, with 10 bases between. The CDR3 DNA reads TGCGCCAGCAGCCAATCCGGGTTCGCAACTAATGAAAAACTGTTTTTT. Its protein product is CASSQSGFATNEKLFF.

This rearrangement joins TRBV5-7 to TRBJ1-4; D is possibly TRBD1 (6 bases). TRBV5-7 is an open reading frame whose function is uncertain. The CDR3 loop spans 15 amino acids. V lost 4 bases and J lost 3, with 13 bases in between. In nucleotides, the CDR3 is TGTGCCAGCAGCCGATCGGACAGTTCTAATGAAAAACTGTTTTTT. Protein product: CASSRSDSSNEKLFF.

This chain connects TRBV6-1 to TRBJ1-2, with unresolved D. The CDR3 is made up of 13 amino acids. V was trimmed by 3 bases and J by 7 bases, leaving 12 bases between them. From germline, CDR1 is MNHNS and CDR2 SASEGT. CDR3 residues: CASSEPLRGGYTF. In DNA, the CDR3 is TGTGCCAGCAGTGAGCCCCTCCGGGGTGGCTACACCTTC.

CDR3 nucleotides: TGTGCCAGCAGCTACGCTAGCGACTCCACCGGGGAGCTGTTTTTT. This codes for CASSYASDSTGELFF. The rearrangement joins TRBV7-3 to TRBJ2-2; possibly TRBD2 for D (6 bases). Trimming stripped 4 bases from V and 4 bases from J, with 13 bases between. Germline CDR1 is SGHTA and CDR2 is FQGTGA. The CDR3 sequence is 15 residues long.

The sample holds one count of this clone. The chain employs TRBV6-5 and TRBJ1-2; D is possibly TRBD1 (5 bases). The CDR3 loop spans 13 amino acids. The germline CDR1 and CDR2 sequences are MNHEY and SVGAGI. V lost 5 bases and J 4 bases, leaving 11 bases between the germline ends. As DNA, the CDR3 is TGTGCCAGCAGTCAACAGGCTCCCTATGGCTACACCTTC. Its protein is CASSQQAPYGYTF.

This clone was detected only once. The chain is built from TRBV27 and TRBJ1-1, with 7 bases matching TRBD1. Trimming at V came to 0 bases and at J to 4 bases, leaving 5 bases not matched to a gene. The germline V gene encodes CDR1 MNHEY and CDR2 SMNVEV (reference sequence). CDR3 size: 15 residues. The CDR3 spells CASSLSPGGSTEAFF. The CDR3 bases are TGTGCCAGCAGTTTATCCCCAGGGGGGAGCACTGAAGCTTTCTTT.